The 9 T cell receptor beta chains in this list originate from one sample, sequenced in a study of blood T cells in healthy people across ages. It was with a sample-barcoded 5' primer and a J-beta primer mix that a second PCR of roughly 7 to 12 cycles was run. TCRdb independently ran MiXCR on the 5' RACE reads; one entry per CDR3 protein. The sample gives 600,000 or so distinct CDR3 sequences, about 28% of which show up once; approximately 15% is in the top ten. The sequencing sample was made of blood. The receptors were sampled from a woman older than 75 in good health.

In this sample, this clonotype turned up many times. A much larger clone lies a single base off, so this may be a read error. The V gene is TRBV2, the J gene TRBJ2-7, with 7 bases matching TRBD1. This CDR3 spans 13 amino acids. CDR1 and CDR2 from the germline V gene are SNHLY and FYNNEI. With 4 bases clipped from V and 4 bases from J, the junction kept 4 bases outside the gene matches. The CDR3, as DNA: TGTGCCAGCAGTGGGACAGGAGGTTACGAGCAGTACTTC. It encodes CASSGTGGYEQYF.

The rearrangement joins TRBV7-9 to TRBJ2-1; no clear D. The V end was cut by 5 bases, the J end by 3 bases, with 17 bases between. The CDR3 has 16 residues. Looked up from germline, CDR1 is SEHNR and CDR2 is FQNEAQ (reference sequence). The CDR3 loop reads CASSPIASSYYNEQFF. The CDR3 coding sequence is TGTGCCAGCAGCCCCATTGCCAGTAGCTACTACAATGAGCAGTTCTTC.

This clonotype was picked up many times. The chain couples TRBV7-2 to TRBJ2-3; TRBD2 might be the D (6 bases). The CDR3 has 17 amino acids. V shed 0 bases and J shed 0 bases, with 13 bases lying between them. Germline V CDR1 and CDR2: SGHTA, FQGNSA. Here the CDR3 reads CASSLATRRGSTDTQYF. The CDR3 region has the DNA TGTGCCAGCAGCTTAGCGACACGCCGGGGGAGCACAGATACGCAGTATTTT.

The sample holds many counts of this clonotype. The chain couples TRBV29-1 to TRBJ2-7; D perhaps matches TRBD2 (5 bases). V shed 2 bases and J shed 6 bases, with 8 bases lying between them. The CDR3 is 11 residues long. Germline V CDR1 and CDR2: SQVTM, ANQGSEA. The CDR3 sequence: CSVESGVEQYF. The CDR3 bases are TGCAGCGTTGAATCCGGGGTCGAGCAGTACTTC.

This clonotype was seen at least ten times. This rearrangement joins TRBV7-2 to TRBJ1-1, with a possible D match to TRBD1 (6 bases). Germline CDR1 reads SGHTA; CDR2 reads FQGNSA. V lost 5 bases and J lost 4, with 14 bases in between. This CDR3 has 14 residues. The CDR3 is CASSLRQEATEAFF. DNA of the CDR3: TGTGCCAGCAGCCTAAGACAGGAGGCCACTGAAGCTTTCTTT.

This clonotype was found a few times. This may be a read error: a much more frequent sequence differs by one nucleotide. The chain employs TRBV20-1 and TRBJ2-7; unclear D gene. CDR1 and CDR2 (germline): DFQATT, SNEGSKA (reference sequence). The CDR3 consists of 13 residues. V lost 4 bases and J lost 6, with 16 bases in between. CDR3 in amino acids: CSAIWSRGSEQYF. As DNA, the CDR3 is TGCAGTGCTATCTGGTCCCGAGGATCCGAGCAGTACTTC.

This clonotype was recorded at least ten times. The chain employs TRBV5-6 and TRBJ2-1; 7 bases are shared with TRBD1. Germline V gene sequence: CDR1 SGHDT, CDR2 YYEEEE. The length of the CDR3 is 14 residues. Trimming at V came to 7 bases and at J to 8 bases, leaving 12 bases not matched to a gene. CDR3 region: CASRIRGQFDEQFF. In DNA form, the CDR3 reads TGTGCCAGCCGAATTAGGGGGCAATTCGATGAGCAGTTCTTC. Complete variable domain (other parts from reference TRBV5-6 and TRBJ2-1): DAGVTQSPTHLIKTRGQQVTLRCSPKSGHDTVSWYQQALGQGPQFIFQYYEEEERQRGNFPDRFSGHQFPNYSSELNVNALLLGDSALYLCASRIRGQFDEQFFGPGTRLTVL.

This clonotype was seen ten or more times. The chain is built from TRBV29-1 and TRBJ2-5; D gene uncertain. Germline V CDR1 and CDR2: SQVTM, ANQGSEA. V was pared by 0 bases and J by 5 bases, with 10 bases between. The CDR3 sequence is 13 residues long. Here the CDR3 reads CSVEDHGAETQYF. In DNA form, the CDR3 reads TGCAGCGTTGAAGATCACGGTGCGGAGACCCAGTACTTC.

This chain connects TRBV6-2 or TRBV6-3 to TRBJ1-2; TRBD1 matches at 7 bases. Germline-derived CDR1 and CDR2 are MNHEY and SVGEGT. V dropped 5 bases and J dropped 0; count of bases not matched to a gene: 3. The CDR3 length is 14 residues. The CDR3 region has the DNA TGTGCCAGCAGTCCGGGACAGCCTAACTATGGCTACACCTTC. Its protein is CASSPGQPNYGYTF.